These 23 T cell receptor beta chains were sequenced from one sample in a study of T-cell reconstitution after alpha-beta-depleted transplantation in children. As it was prepared, the TCRbeta library received unique molecular identifiers. TCRdb reanalysed the PCR reads using MiXCR and keeps one entry per CDR3 protein. The data show approximately 340,000 distinct CDR3 sequences, approximately 10% seen once. The sample here was PBMCs from the stem cell graft donor, taken from the stem cell graft. The receptor set was obtained from a human donor who donated a stem cell graft to a child with acute lymphoblastic leukemia.

The V call is TRBV7-9, the J call TRBJ2-5, with D maybe TRBD1 (6 bases). The CDR3 spans 13 residues. Looked up from germline, CDR1 is SEHNR and CDR2 is FQNEAQ (reference sequence). The ends were cut back, 2 bases at V and 5 bases at J, with 9 bases in the middle. The CDR3 sequence: CASSLYRAETQYF. The CDR3 DNA follows: TGTGCCAGCAGCTTATACAGGGCCGAGACCCAGTACTTC.

The rearrangement links TRBV27 to TRBJ2-1; 8 bases align to TRBD1. The CDR3 has 15 amino acids. In germline, CDR1 is MNHEY, CDR2 SMNVEV (reference sequence). The junction had 11 bases not matched to a gene; V was cut back by 5 bases and J by 8 bases. The CDR3 DNA follows: TGTGCCAGCAGTCCGTTCACATTGACAGGGGATGAGCAGTTCTTC. The encoded protein is CASSPFTLTGDEQFF.

This chain connects TRBV12-3 or TRBV12-4 to TRBJ1-2; maybe TRBD1 (5 bases). The CDR3 sequence is 14 residues long. V shed 1 base and J shed 4 bases, with 10 bases lying between them. This CDR3 reads CASSLVGDAYGYTF. CDR3 coding DNA: TGTGCCAGCAGTTTAGTAGGGGACGCCTATGGCTACACCTTC.

There are many counts of this clonotype. Compared with germline, one end of the junction differs, possibly owing to a read error. The chain employs TRBV5-1 and TRBJ2-1; 13 bases are shared with TRBD2. Germline V gene sequence: CDR1 SGHRS, CDR2 YFSETQ. CDR3 length: 16 amino acids. The CDR3 spells CASSTGTSGTYNEQFF. As DNA, the CDR3 is TGTGCCAGCAGCACAGGGACTAGCGGGACTTACAATGAGCAGTTCTTC.

V gene TRBV6-1 combines with J gene TRBJ2-4, with D maybe TRBD2 (5 bases). CDR3 length equals 15 residues. The germline V gene has CDR1 MNHNS and CDR2 SASEGT. V was cut by 6 bases and J by 8 bases, with 20 bases left in between. The CDR3 here is CASRGIDSTGDIQYF. Here the CDR3 DNA reads TGTGCCAGCAGGGGGATCGATAGCACCGGGGACATTCAGTACTTC.

V usage is TRBV12-3 or TRBV12-4 and J usage is TRBJ1-2; D gene unclear. The V end was cut by 6 bases, the J end by 4 bases, with 21 bases between. The CDR3 is made up of 16 amino acids. CDR3 in DNA: TGTGCCAGCAGCCCATCCCTGGTTGGCCGGACCTATGGCTACACCTTC. Translating it yields CASSPSLVGRTYGYTF.

This clonotype was detected many times. This sequence joins TRBV29-1 and TRBJ2-2; D is perhaps TRBD1 (5 bases). There are 15 residues in the CDR3. Trimming pared 6 bases from V and 0 bases from J, leaving 14 bases between. Germline CDR1 reads SQVTM; CDR2 reads ANQGSEA. The CDR3 bases are TGCAGCGTGTGCAGGGTCGGAGCGAACACCGGGGAGCTGTTTTTT. It translates to CSVCRVGANTGELFF.

This clonotype came up a few times. The chain carries TRBV20-1 and TRBJ2-7; 11 bases fit TRBD2. The J segment lost 2 bases and the V segment lost 5 bases, leaving 8 bases of the junction unmatched. Germline V gives CDR1 DFQATT, CDR2 SNEGSKA (reference sequence). This CDR3 has 15 amino acids. The DNA for the CDR3 is TGCAGTGCTCTTCTGGCGGGACTAGCGGCCTACGAGCAGTACTTC. As protein: CSALLAGLAAYEQYF.

This clonotype has a count of ten or more. The V and J genes are TRBV24-1 and TRBJ2-1; 13 bases agree with TRBD2. Per the germline V gene, CDR1 is KGHDR and CDR2 is SFDVKD. The junction had 2 bases not matched to a gene; V was cut back by 10 bases and J by 3 bases. The CDR3 contains 14 residues. The CDR3 DNA is TGTGCCACGGGGACTAGCGGGAACTACAATGAGCAGTTCTTC. This translates into CATGTSGNYNEQFF.

This clonotype was counted a few times. V is TRBV25-1 and J is TRBJ2-6; 8 nucleotides line up with TRBD1. The J segment lost 0 bases and the V segment lost 8 bases, leaving 12 bases of the junction unmatched. The CDR3 is 18 residues long. Germline-derived CDR1 and CDR2 are MGHDK and SYGVNS. CDR3 in DNA: TGTGCCAGCTCGGAGACAGGGGCCCCCCTCTCTGGGGCCAACGTCCTGACTTTC. Residues: CASSETGAPLSGANVLTF.

In its sample, this clonotype was seen many times. The V gene is TRBV27, the J gene TRBJ2-2, with 7 bases lining up with TRBD2. V lost 0 bases, J lost 3 bases, and 4 bases stayed unmatched. There are 16 residues in the CDR3. Germline CDR1 MNHEY, CDR2 SMNVEV (reference sequence). The chain's CDR3 is CASSLSRGVYTGELFF. CDR3 DNA sequence: TGTGCCAGCAGTTTATCTCGGGGGGTCTACACCGGGGAGCTGTTTTTT.

V gene TRBV5-1 combines with J gene TRBJ2-7, with 7 bases lining up with TRBD2. Trimming took 0 bases from V and 2 from J; bases not matched to a gene: 5. The CDR3 spans 15 residues. Germline V CDR1 and CDR2: SGHRS, YFSETQ. CDR3 coding DNA: TGCGCCAGCAGCTTGGGCGGGAGTCGAACCTACGAGCAGTACTTC. Residues: CASSLGGSRTYEQYF.

V gene TRBV20-1 combines with J gene TRBJ2-7, with 11 bases fitting TRBD2. The CDR3 has 18 residues. With V trimmed by 1 base and J by 2 bases, 13 bases remained unmatched. Germline V gene sequence: CDR1 DFQATT, CDR2 SNEGSKA (reference sequence). CDR3 amino acids: CSARGAGTSGVPTYEQYF. The CDR3 DNA reads as TGCAGTGCTAGAGGCGCGGGGACTAGCGGCGTGCCCACCTACGAGCAGTACTTC.

This clonotype was observed a few times. J is TRBJ1-4 and V is TRBV5-5, with D possibly TRBD1 on 5 matching bases. CDR1 is SGHKS, CDR2 YYEKEE, per germline (reference sequence). Trimming removed 3 bases from V and 1 base from J, with 19 bases in between. The CDR3 is 18 residues long. CDR3: CASSSGRGAARTNEKLFF. CDR3 in DNA: TGTGCCAGCAGCTCGGGCCGGGGCGCTGCCAGAACTAATGAAAAACTGTTTTTT. Combining the CDR3 with reference TRBV5-5 and TRBJ1-4 gives the whole variable domain DAGVTQSPTHLIKTRGQQVTLRCSPISGHKSVSWYQQVLGQGPQFIFQYYEKEERGRGNFPDRFSARQFPNYSSELNVNALLLGDSALYLCASSSGRGAARTNEKLFFGSGTQLSVL.

The gene calls are TRBV12-3 or TRBV12-4 and TRBJ2-3; 13 positions match TRBD2. The trim removed 6 bases at V and 3 bases at J, leaving 12 bases unmatched. The CDR3 sequence is 18 residues long. Written as DNA, the CDR3 is TGTGCCAGCAGCCTGACTAGCGGGAGGCCGGGGGGGACAGATACGCAGTATTTT. Its translation: CASSLTSGRPGGTDTQYF.

The chain has TRBV5-1 and TRBJ2-3; D ambiguous. This CDR3 is built from 14 residues. With 6 bases removed from V and 5 bases from J, the gap between germline ends came to 16 bases. The germline V gene encodes CDR1 SGHRS and CDR2 YFSETQ. The CDR3 sequence: CASKNLGLGDTQYF. CDR3 in DNA: TGCGCCAGCAAGAATCTTGGGCTGGGAGATACGCAGTATTTT.

This chain uses TRBV6-5 with TRBJ1-2, with D maybe TRBD1 (5 bases). Trimming cost V 4 bases and J 3 bases, with 12 bases left between them. This CDR3 contains 14 residues. CDR1 MNHEY and CDR2 SVGAGI come from the germline V gene. The CDR3 region has the DNA TGTGCCAGCAGTTCAGGGATGGGGGACTATGGCTACACCTTC. It specifies CASSSGMGDYGYTF.

This clonotype was found many times. CDR3 sequence (DNA): TGTGCCAGCAGTTTGGGCGGATTATACAATGAGCAGTTCTTC. The encoded protein is CASSLGGLYNEQFF. The genes are TRBV7-9 and TRBJ2-1, with D uncertain. Per germline, CDR1 SEHNR and CDR2 FQNEAQ (reference sequence). This CDR3 is 14 amino acids long. V lost 6 bases to trimming and J lost 4 bases, with 13 bases between them.

This clonotype was picked up a small number of times. The chain joins TRBV4-2 to TRBJ2-1; perhaps TRBD1 as D (5 bases). Germline V CDR1 and CDR2: LGHNA, YNFKEQ. The CDR3 spans 15 residues. V lost 4 bases and J lost 6, with 16 bases in between. This chain's CDR3 is CASSPQGYLRNEQFF. In DNA form, the CDR3 reads TGTGCCAGCAGCCCTCAGGGCTACTTACGCAATGAGCAGTTCTTC.

This clonotype was picked up a small number of times. The chain combines TRBV28 with TRBJ2-5; the match to TRBD2 covers 8 bases. Unmatched junction bases numbered 10, after V lost 6 bases and J lost 1 base. Germline assignment: CDR1 MDHEN and CDR2 SYDVKM. The CDR3 contains 16 residues. CDR3 nucleotides: TGTGCCAGCAGCGGGGGGGCGGGAGGACTCCAAGAGACCCAGTACTTC. Protein: CASSGGAGGLQETQYF.

V is TRBV29-1 and J is TRBJ2-3; 11 bases are a match to TRBD1. Germline values: CDR1 SQVTM, CDR2 ANQGSEA. The J segment lost 6 bases and the V segment lost 5 bases, leaving 16 bases of the junction unmatched. The length of the CDR3 is 17 residues. CDR3 DNA: TGCAGCGTTCGAGGAGGGCGAGGACAGGGGGCTACGGATACGCAGTATTTT. Encoded protein: CSVRGGRGQGATDTQYF.

This clonotype came up many times. V gene TRBV12-3 or TRBV12-4 combines with J gene TRBJ2-1; no firm D call. This CDR3 contains 15 residues. With 3 bases removed from V and 6 bases from J, the gap between germline ends came to 15 bases. CDR3 region: CASSFLYKVRNEQFF. CDR3 bases: TGTGCCAGCAGTTTTTTATATAAGGTCCGCAATGAGCAGTTCTTC.

The V gene is TRBV20-1, the J gene TRBJ2-3, with D possibly being TRBD1 (7 bases). The CDR3 sequence is 17 residues long. Between the trimmed V and J ends, which lost 6 bases and 2 bases, there was a span of 24 bases. CDR1 and CDR2 (germline): DFQATT, SNEGSKA (reference sequence). The CDR3 reads CSAIASGATGNTDTQYF. CDR3 nucleotide sequence: TGCAGTGCCATAGCATCGGGGGCGACAGGGAACACAGATACGCAGTATTTT.